The following is a T cell receptor beta chain sequence with its context. This clonotype was picked up a small number of times. Its antigen is still unknown. One base away there is no much larger clone; base qualities are not given. The data stem from a study of blood T cells in healthy people across ages (dated by TCRdb to the mid-2010s). Some background on the complete study: Template switching captured roughly one uniquely barcoded TCR beta cDNA molecule per two T cells in model experiments. To track age-related changes in TCR beta repertoire diversity, the study relied on deep sequencing normalized with unique cDNA molecular identifiers. Donors were grouped into four age groups: young (average 16 years), middle-aged (approximately 41), aged (roughly 62) and long-lived (just over 80). To avoid experimental bias, donors of different ages were randomly spread across the sequencing lanes. For two donors (one aged 18 to 29 and one aged 80 or older), the study analyzed two additional independent replicas of 1 million unique cDNA reads from the same blood draw. On the study overall, not on this receptor specifically: Estimates of total diversity from one million sequenced T cells were regarded as lower bounds and underestimates. There was a strong correlation between observed TCR beta diversity and the percentage of naive T cells measured by flow cytometry. Observed TCR beta diversity per million T cells fell roughly linearly with age, and a significant reduction was already apparent by age about 43. Bulk unsorted PBMC profiling prevented conclusive comparison of naive and antigen-experienced compartments. Compared with the aged group, more naive CD4+ T cells, fewer expanded clones and increased TCR diversity were shown by the long-lived group, suggesting age selection. Because the CMV infection status of the donors was unknown, age-related changes in expanded clonotypes may potentially have been confounded.

To prepare the library, 5' RACE was applied. The reads were generated on an Illumina HiSeq 2500. A second PCR of about 7 to 12 cycles was run with a J-beta primer mix and a sample-barcoded 5' primer. A template-switch 5' adaptor carrying 12 random nucleotides introduced a unique molecular identifier onto each TCR beta cDNA molecule. Each sample yielded at least 3 million CDR3-containing paired-end reads. First-strand cDNA was synthesized from all RNA with the Mint cDNA synthesis kit, primed by a TRBC-specific oligonucleotide. All cDNA was treated with uracil-DNA glycosylase and then went through a first 18-cycle PCR with the universal primers M1SS and BC2_uni_R. Per the source publication's procedure: For normalization, 1 million high-quality reads were randomly selected from each sample, with every read carrying a distinct molecular identifier. Reads with shared molecular identifiers were discarded instead of being binned into consensus sequences. CDR3 identification, clonotype clustering and error correction used MiTCR with a Q25 quality threshold and the strictest error-elimination algorithm. A nonparametric unseen species model using Euler transformation provided a lower-bound estimate of total TCR beta diversity. TCRdb handled the public reads itself, with Q25 trimming in fastp and clone calling in MiXCR, and kept productive beta chains. Rows merge per CDR3 protein into single entries with the most common DNA and genes. The V and J calls were determined by TCRdb, not by the authors. Across this sample there are 550,000 to 700,000 distinct CDR3 sequences, with 27% seen only once. The ten largest clones represent about 18% of the sample.

The V end loses 2 bases and the J end loses 0 bases, and a stretch of 5 bases separates them. The cysteine opens and the phenylalanine closes a CDR3 of 12 amino acids. Left in the record is the CDR3 DNA by itself, 36 bases read in frame from the first base. Sequences SQVTM (CDR1) and ANQGSEA (CDR2) are obtained from the germline V gene. The roughly 39 donors, aged roughly 6 to 95 years, were systemically healthy Caucasian individuals from Russia. Ten milliliters of peripheral blood were drawn from each donor into EDTA-treated Vacutainer tubes. Ficoll-Paque density-gradient centrifugation was used to isolate PBMCs, with at least 7 million per sample. Total RNA, at least 5.5 micrograms per sample, was extracted from PBMCs with Trizol reagent. The percentages of naive CD45RAhigh/CD27high T cells were determined by flow cytometry on a PBMC aliquot from every donor.

The TCR sequence derives from a woman aged 70-85 years in good health. The chain was built from TRBV29-1 and TRBJ2-7, with the identity of the D gene unclear. Input material: blood. The nucleotide sequence is TGCAGCGTTGAAAAAGGCTCCTACGAGCAGTACTTC. Translated, it reads CSVEKGSYEQYF.